The subject of this entry is one T cell receptor beta chain. The V end was cut by 0 bases, the J end by 2 bases, with 9 bases between. Germline V gene data show CDR1 as SGHRS and CDR2 as YFSETQ. The CDR3 is 15 amino acids. TCRdb's copy holds only in-frame clones and misses some; the assay was immunoSEQ multiplex PCR. The data hold more than 95,000 clones, with 90% observed a single time. The data were taken from a study of blood T cell repertoires in COVID-19. Study details: PBMCs, B-cell-depleted T cells, or T cells provided the cDNA or gDNA that made up the material.

Source material: peripheral blood. This clonotype was sampled from a human donor with active COVID-19. The donor label of this sample is uncertain. The chain recombines TRBV5-1 with TRBJ2-1; tentatively, D is TRBD2 (5 bases). Here the CDR3 reads CASSLAGKAYNEQFF. In DNA form, the CDR3 reads TGCGCCAGCAGCTTGGCGGGGAAAGCCTACAATGAGCAGTTCTTC.